The present T cell receptor beta chain was sequenced within a study of shared clonotypes between healthy human individuals. The data were produced by immunoSEQ multiplex PCR, yet TCRdb's version contains in-frame clones alone and is incomplete. The table has more than 400,000 clones, almost 80% seen once; the top ten hold around 12%. The J segment lost 0 bases and the V segment lost 6 bases, leaving 4 bases of the junction unmatched. The CDR3 sequence is 15 residues long. Germline V CDR1 and CDR2: SNHLY, FYNNEI. The chain is built from TRBV2 and TRBJ2-1, with 8 bases lining up with TRBD2. Material for sequencing was PBMCs. This clonotype was obtained from a woman between 40 and 50 years old in good health. Some clones in this sample may be carry-over from other donors' samples. The CDR3 here is CASRAGGSSYNEQFF. DNA of the CDR3: TGTGCCAGCAGGGCGGGAGGAAGCTCCTACAATGAGCAGTTCTTC.